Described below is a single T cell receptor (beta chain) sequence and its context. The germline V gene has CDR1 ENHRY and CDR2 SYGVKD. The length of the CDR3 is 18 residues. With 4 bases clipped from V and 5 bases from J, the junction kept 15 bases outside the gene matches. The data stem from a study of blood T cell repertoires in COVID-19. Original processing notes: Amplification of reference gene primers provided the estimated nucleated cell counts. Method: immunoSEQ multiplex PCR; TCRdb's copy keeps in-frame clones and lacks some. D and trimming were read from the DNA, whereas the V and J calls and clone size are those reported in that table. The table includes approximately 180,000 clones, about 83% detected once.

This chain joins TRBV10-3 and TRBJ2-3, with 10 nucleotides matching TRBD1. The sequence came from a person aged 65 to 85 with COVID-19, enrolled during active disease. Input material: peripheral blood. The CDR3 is CAISGGLRDRGAIDTQYF. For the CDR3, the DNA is TGTGCCATCAGTGGTGGATTACGGGACAGGGGCGCGATAGATACGCAGTATTTT.